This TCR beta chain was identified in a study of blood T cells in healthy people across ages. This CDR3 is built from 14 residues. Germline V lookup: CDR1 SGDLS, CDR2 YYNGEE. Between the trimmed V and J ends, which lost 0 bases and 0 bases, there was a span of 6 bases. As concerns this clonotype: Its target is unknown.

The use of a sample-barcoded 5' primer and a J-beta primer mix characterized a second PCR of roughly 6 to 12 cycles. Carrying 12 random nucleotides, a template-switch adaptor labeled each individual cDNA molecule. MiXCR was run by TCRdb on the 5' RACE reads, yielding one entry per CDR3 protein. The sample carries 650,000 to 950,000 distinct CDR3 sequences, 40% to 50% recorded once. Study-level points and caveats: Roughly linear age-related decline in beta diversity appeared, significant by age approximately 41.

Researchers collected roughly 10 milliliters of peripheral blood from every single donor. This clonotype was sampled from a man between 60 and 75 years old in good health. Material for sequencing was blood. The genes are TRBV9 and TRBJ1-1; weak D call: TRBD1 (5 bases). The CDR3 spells CASSVAGMNTEAFF. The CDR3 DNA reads TGTGCCAGCAGCGTAGCAGGGATGAACACTGAAGCTTTCTTT.